This paragraph reports one TCR beta chain. Its target is not known. Naive CD8 cells comprised CD45RO-negative, CCR7-positively selected cells, excluding terminally differentiated effector memory CD45RA+ cells. This CDR3 spans 16 amino acids. Germline V gene sequence: CDR1 SGDLS, CDR2 YYNGEE. Trimming removed 4 bases from V and 4 bases from J; junction bases left unmatched: 9. This sample was taken from a study of shared clonotypes between healthy human individuals. Findings of the study overall: Roughly 5% of naive CD4 clonotypes were shared across several donors.

Sequenced by immunoSEQ multiplex PCR; TCRdb stores in-frame clones only, minus some. The data show 1.5 million to 2.5 million clones, around 96% seen once. This receptor was identified in a man in his late teens or twenties in good health. The source material was naive CD8+ T cells sorted from blood. The rearrangement links TRBV9 to TRBJ2-1, with TRBD1 matching over 9 bases. The CDR3 region is CASSSTPGQGYNEQFF. As DNA, the CDR3 is TGTGCCAGCAGCTCCACCCCGGGACAGGGATACAATGAGCAGTTCTTC.